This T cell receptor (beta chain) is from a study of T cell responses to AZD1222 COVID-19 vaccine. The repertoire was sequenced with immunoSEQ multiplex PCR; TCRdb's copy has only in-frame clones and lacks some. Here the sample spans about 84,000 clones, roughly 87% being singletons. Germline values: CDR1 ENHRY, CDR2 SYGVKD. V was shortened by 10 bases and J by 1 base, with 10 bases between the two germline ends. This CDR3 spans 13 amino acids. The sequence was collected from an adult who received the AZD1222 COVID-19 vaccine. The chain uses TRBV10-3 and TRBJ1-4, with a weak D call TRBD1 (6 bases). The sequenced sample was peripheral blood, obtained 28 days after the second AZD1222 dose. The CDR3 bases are TGTGCCACTGGACAGTTAACTAATGAAAAACTGTTTTTT. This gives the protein CATGQLTNEKLFF.